This T cell receptor beta chain stems from a study of T cell repertoires in cytomegalovirus infection (dated by TCRdb to between 2018 and 2021). About the full investigation: The HLA type of each donor mattered for the analysis, because public TCR beta signatures pointed to carriage of CMV infection along with the matching HLA type.

Sequencing used an Illumina HiSeq 1500. TCRdb trimmed the raw reads at Q25, called clones with MiXCR and kept productive beta chains. Every distinct CDR3 protein forms one entry, paired with its most common genes and DNA. This sample gives around 630,000 distinct CDR3 sequences in total; 20% to 25% of them show up just once. 7.5% to 9% of the sample belongs to the ten largest clones. CDR1 DFQATT and CDR2 SNEGSKA were looked up in the germline V gene (reference sequence). From cysteine to phenylalanine, the CDR3 is 11 amino acids long. This entry keeps only the CDR3 DNA: 33 bases, framed from base 1. Cut back by 2 bases and 4 bases, the V and J ends lie 5 bases apart. This clonotype was observed a few times. Its antigen is still unknown. Base qualities were left out, and no much larger clone turns up one base away. Study-level results and caveats: The ex vivo response was dominated by HLA-C-restricted CMV-specific TCR beta clonotypes, which also provided the single most frequent clonotype in two of eight donors. Carriers of CMV infection plus the relevant HLA type were discriminated by the cumulative frequency of public TCR beta family members in the study cohort and in an independent approximately 340-donor cohort.

Here the chain combines TRBV20-1 and TRBJ1-2; the D gene cannot be named for sure. The sequence was obtained from a human donor in good health (CMV status not recorded). Some clones in this sample may be carry-over from other donors' samples. The sequencing sample was made of CD8+ T cells from PBMCs. The CDR3 protein is CSARYSYGYTF. The DNA reads as follows: TGCAGTGCTAGATACAGCTATGGCTACACCTTC.